A single sample is the source of the 19 T cell receptor beta chains below, sequenced in a study of beta chain features in type 1 diabetes. General study points: Shortening of TCRB CDR3s, moderate but significant, appeared in all four CD4+ subsets of Type 1 diabetes patients.

Their antigens remain unidentified. Reverse transcription of all isolated RNA meant that expressed TCRB transcripts were sequenced. Sequencing used immunoSEQ multiplex PCR; TCRdb keeps in-frame clones, though not all of them. The data hold about 700,000 clones, with around an eighth observed a single time. The sequenced sample was naive CD4+ T cells from blood. These receptors all come from a man aged 18 to 29 with type 1 diabetes.

This clone was seen more than once but under ten times. CDR3 sequence reads: CAWAHDSNQPQHF. CDR3 nucleotides: TGTGCCTGGGCTCACGATAGCAATCAGCCCCAGCATTTT. The chain carries TRBV30 and TRBJ1-5; D not certain. Per germline, CDR1 GTSNPN and CDR2 SVGIG (reference sequence). V lost 5 bases and J lost 0, with 8 bases in between. CDR3 length: 13 residues.

As to this clone: This CDR3 is also generated by other DNA sequences in the sample. This sequence joins TRBV30 and TRBJ2-1, with a tentative D call TRBD2 (6 bases). Germline V lookup: CDR1 GTSNPN, CDR2 SVGIG (reference sequence). V was cut by 0 bases and J by 13 bases, with 13 bases left in between. The CDR3 has 12 amino acids. The CDR3 bases are TGTGCCTGGAGTGTAGAGGGAGGTGAACAGTTCTTC. The encoded protein is CAWSVEGGEQFF. The entire variable domain, with the rest obtained from reference TRBV30 and TRBJ2-1, is as follows: SQTIHQWPATLVQPVGSPLSLECTVEGTSNPNLYWYRQAAGRGLQLLFYSVGIGQISSEVPQNLSASRPQDRQFILSSKKLLLSDSGFYLCAWSVEGGEQFFGPGTRLTVL.

This clone was seen a handful of times. The chain links TRBV29-1 to TRBJ2-3; D possibly matches TRBD1 or TRBD2 (5 bases each). The CDR3 runs 13 residues. Germline lookup yields CDR1 SQVTM and CDR2 ANQGSEA. The V and J ends lost 6 bases and 0 bases respectively, with 10 bases between them. CDR3 DNA sequence: TGCAGCGTCGGAAGGGACAGCACAGATACGCAGTATTTT. The encoded protein is CSVGRDSTDTQYF.

This clone has just a few counts. The chain links TRBV5-4 to TRBJ2-6; tentatively, D is TRBD1 (5 bases). Looked up from germline, CDR1 is SGHNT and CDR2 is YYREEE (reference sequence). With 0 bases removed from V and 2 bases from J, the gap between germline ends came to 9 bases. This CDR3 comprises 16 residues. The CDR3 is CASSLESGPGANVLTF. The CDR3 DNA is TGTGCCAGCAGCTTGGAATCAGGGCCTGGGGCCAACGTCCTGACTTTC. Looking up the rest from reference TRBV5-4 and TRBJ2-6 gives the full variable domain: ETGVTQSPTHLIKTRGQQVTLRCSSQSGHNTVSWYQQALGQGPQFIFQYYREEENGRGNFPPRFSGLQFPNYSSELNVNALELDDSALYLCASSLESGPGANVLTFGAGSRLTVL.

About this clone: The limits of the CDR3 on the DNA are not certain, so only TCRdb's listed CDR3 is given. The chain has TRBV27 and TRBJ2-2; the table's TRBD2 call for D was not verified on the DNA. The CDR3 is 13 residues long, ends included. Germline V CDR1 and CDR2: MNHEY, SMNVEV (reference sequence). CDR3: CASSTSNTGELFF.

The CDR3, as DNA: TGTGCCAGCAGCTTAAACGAGGGGAGGACTGAAGCTTTCTTT. This encodes CASSLNEGRTEAFF. J is TRBJ1-1 and V is TRBV7-9; D may be TRBD1 (5 bases). Trimming left V 2 bases short and J 5 bases short, with 12 bases between. CDR1 SEHNR and CDR2 FQNEAQ come from the germline V gene (reference sequence). This CDR3 has 14 residues. The full variable domain, completed using reference TRBV7-9 and TRBJ1-1, is DTGVSQNPRHKITKRGQNVTFRCDPISEHNRLYWYRQTLGQGPEFLTYFQNEAQLEKSRLLSDRFSAERPKGSFSTLEIQRTEQGDSAMYLCASSLNEGRTEAFFGQGTRLTVV.

The rearrangement uses TRBV30 and TRBJ1-5, with 7 bases identical to TRBD1. Germline-derived CDR1 and CDR2 are GTSNPN and SVGIG (reference sequence). The CDR3 spans 17 residues. With 1 base clipped from V and 0 bases from J, the junction kept 9 bases outside the gene matches. The CDR3 region is CAWSAPGQINSNQPQHF. For the CDR3, the DNA is TGTGCCTGGAGTGCCCCGGGACAGATTAATAGCAATCAGCCCCAGCATTTT.

This clone was seen a handful of times. V usage is TRBV30 and J usage is TRBJ1-5, with D unresolved. CDR1 and CDR2 from the germline V gene are GTSNPN and SVGIG (reference sequence). The CDR3 has 14 amino acids. The V end was cut by 4 bases, the J end by 0 bases, with 10 bases between. The CDR3 sequence: CAWTGPDSNQPQHF. For the CDR3, the DNA is TGTGCCTGGACCGGGCCCGATAGCAATCAGCCCCAGCATTTT.

The rearrangement joins TRBV18 to TRBJ1-1; 7 positions agree with TRBD1. Germline V gives CDR1 KGHSH, CDR2 LQKENI. With 3 bases clipped from V and 5 bases from J, the junction kept 6 bases outside the gene matches. The CDR3 covers 14 residues. The CDR3 region has the DNA TGTGCCAGCTCACCGACAGGGCTGGGTACTGAAGCTTTCTTT. Translating gives CASSPTGLGTEAFF. The whole variable domain, filled in from reference TRBV18 and TRBJ1-1, reads NAGVMQNPRHLVRRRGQEARLRCSPMKGHSHVYWYRQLPEEGLKFMVYLQKENIIDESGMPKERFSAEFPKEGPSILRIQQVVRGDSAAYFCASSPTGLGTEAFFGQGTRLTVV.

The chain employs TRBV5-1 and TRBJ1-1; no definite D call. CDR3 length: 13 amino acids. The germline V gene encodes CDR1 SGHRS and CDR2 YFSETQ. Trimming pared 5 bases from V and 0 bases from J, leaving 8 bases between. CDR3 amino acids: CASRTEVNTEAFF. CDR3 nucleotide sequence: TGCGCCAGCAGAACTGAGGTGAACACTGAAGCTTTCTTT.

The chain couples TRBV9 to TRBJ2-3; possibly TRBD2 for D (5 bases). The CDR3 has 14 amino acids. Deletions cut 4 bases from V and 2 bases from J, with 11 bases between. Germline assignment: CDR1 SGDLS and CDR2 YYNGEE. CDR3 bases: TGTGCCAGCAGCCCGAGGACTCTCACAGATACGCAGTATTTT. Translated: CASSPRTLTDTQYF.

V gene TRBV7-7 combines with J gene TRBJ2-5; D possibly corresponds to TRBD2 (6 bases). Trimming cost V 5 bases and J 0 bases, with 16 bases left between them. Per germline, CDR1 SSHAT and CDR2 FNYEAQ (reference sequence). This CDR3 contains 16 residues. The chain's CDR3 is CASSLSFGGNQETQYF. CDR3 nucleotides: TGTGCCAGCAGCCTCTCCTTTGGCGGGAACCAAGAGACCCAGTACTTC.

This clone was counted only a few times. The chain uses TRBV29-1 and TRBJ2-5; D perhaps matches TRBD1 (5 bases). CDR3 length: 13 amino acids. Germline assignment: CDR1 SQVTM and CDR2 ANQGSEA. V was cut by 2 bases and J by 4 bases, with 11 bases left in between. The chain's CDR3 is CSVEWSGPETQYF. DNA of the CDR3: TGCAGCGTTGAATGGTCAGGGCCAGAGACCCAGTACTTC.

This clone was seen only a few times. V is TRBV5-6 and J is TRBJ1-6; D unclear. Germline V lookup: CDR1 SGHDT, CDR2 YYEEEE. This CDR3 is 15 amino acids long. V was cut by 3 bases and J by 10 bases, with 17 bases left in between. The DNA of the CDR3 is TGTGCCAGCAGCTCTGCACGGGTTCACGGGTCACCCCTCCACTTT. It codes for CASSSARVHGSPLHF.

This clone was seen a handful of times. The chain couples TRBV6-5 to TRBJ2-7, with D possibly matching TRBD2 (6 bases). Germline loops: CDR1 MNHEY, CDR2 SVGAGI. Between the trimmed V and J ends, which lost 4 bases and 6 bases, there was a span of 13 bases. This CDR3 contains 13 residues. The CDR3 here is CASSFLSAGEQYF. The CDR3 coding sequence is TGTGCCAGCAGTTTTCTATCAGCGGGCGAGCAGTACTTC.

This clone was seen more than once but under ten times. The genes are TRBV7-2 and TRBJ1-1; no reliable D call. V lost 3 bases and J lost 1, with 12 bases in between. Germline V gene lookup returns CDR1 SGHTA and CDR2 FQGNSA. This CDR3 is 15 amino acids long. CDR3 in amino acids: CASSFVADKNTEAFF. Written as DNA, the CDR3 is TGTGCCAGCAGCTTCGTGGCAGACAAGAACACTGAAGCTTTCTTT.

This clone has only a few counts. Distinct nucleotide sequences in the sample also encode this CDR3. The chain carries TRBV5-4 and TRBJ1-2; D is possibly TRBD1 (6 bases). Per the germline V gene, CDR1 is SGHNT and CDR2 is YYREEE (reference sequence). The CDR3 extends over 12 amino acids. V gave up 3 bases and J gave up 4 bases, with 7 bases separating them. The CDR3 spells CASSSDSYGYTF. CDR3 in DNA: TGTGCCAGCAGCTCGGACAGCTATGGCTACACCTTC.

The genes are TRBV9 and TRBJ1-6; possibly TRBD1 for D (5 bases). The CDR3 has 15 residues. Between the trimmed V and J ends, which lost 2 bases and 9 bases, there was a span of 15 bases. The germline V gene encodes CDR1 SGDLS and CDR2 YYNGEE. CDR3: CASSVEGRRSSPLHF. The CDR3 DNA is TGTGCCAGCAGCGTCGAGGGGCGTCGAAGTTCACCCCTCCACTTT.

Here the CDR3 DNA reads TGTGCCAGACAGGGCCTGACTCTCGAGCAGTACTTC. Protein product: CARQGLTLEQYF. The chain joins TRBV2 to TRBJ2-7, with a weak D call TRBD1 (6 bases). CDR1 is SNHLY, CDR2 FYNNEI, per germline. V dropped 9 bases and J dropped 6 bases, with 15 bases sitting between them. This CDR3 comprises 12 residues.